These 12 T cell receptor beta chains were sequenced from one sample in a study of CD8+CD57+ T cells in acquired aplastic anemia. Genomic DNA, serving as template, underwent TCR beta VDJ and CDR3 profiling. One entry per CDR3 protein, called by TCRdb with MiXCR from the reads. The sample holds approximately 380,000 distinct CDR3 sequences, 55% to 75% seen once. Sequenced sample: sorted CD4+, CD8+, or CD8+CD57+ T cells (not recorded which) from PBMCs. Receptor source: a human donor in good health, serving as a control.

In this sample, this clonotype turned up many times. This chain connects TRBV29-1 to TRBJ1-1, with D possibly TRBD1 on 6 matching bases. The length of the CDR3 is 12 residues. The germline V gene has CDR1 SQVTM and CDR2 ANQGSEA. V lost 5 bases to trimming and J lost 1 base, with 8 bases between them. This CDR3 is CSVPGQNTEAFF. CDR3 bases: TGCAGCGTTCCGGGACAGAACACTGAAGCTTTCTTT.

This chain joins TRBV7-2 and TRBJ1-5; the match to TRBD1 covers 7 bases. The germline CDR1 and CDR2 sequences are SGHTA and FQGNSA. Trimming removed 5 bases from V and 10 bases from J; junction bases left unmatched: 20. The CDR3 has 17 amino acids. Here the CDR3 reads CASSRQGSRIQYFPQHF. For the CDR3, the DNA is TGTGCCAGCAGCCGACAGGGCAGCCGGATACAGTATTTCCCCCAGCATTTT.

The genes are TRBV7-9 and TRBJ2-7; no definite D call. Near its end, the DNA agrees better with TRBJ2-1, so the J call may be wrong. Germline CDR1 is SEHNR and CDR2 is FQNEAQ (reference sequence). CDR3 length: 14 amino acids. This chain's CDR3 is CASSLRERTFEQFF. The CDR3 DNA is TGTGCCAGCAGCTTAAGGGAAAGAACGTTCGAGCAGTTCTTC.

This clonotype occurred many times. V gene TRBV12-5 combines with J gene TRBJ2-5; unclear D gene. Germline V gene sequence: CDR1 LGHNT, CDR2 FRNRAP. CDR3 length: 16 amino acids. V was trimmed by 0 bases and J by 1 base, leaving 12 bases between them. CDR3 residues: CASGLVSGQAQETQYF. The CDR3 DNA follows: TGTGCTAGTGGTTTGGTTTCCGGGCAGGCCCAAGAGACCCAGTACTTC.

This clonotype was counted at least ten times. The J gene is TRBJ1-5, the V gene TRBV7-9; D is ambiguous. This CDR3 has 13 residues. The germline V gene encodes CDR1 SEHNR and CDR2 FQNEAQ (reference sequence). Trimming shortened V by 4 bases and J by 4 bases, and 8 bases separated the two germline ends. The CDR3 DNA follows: TGTGCCAGCAGCTCCCACGATAATCAGCCCCAGCATTTT. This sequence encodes CASSSHDNQPQHF.

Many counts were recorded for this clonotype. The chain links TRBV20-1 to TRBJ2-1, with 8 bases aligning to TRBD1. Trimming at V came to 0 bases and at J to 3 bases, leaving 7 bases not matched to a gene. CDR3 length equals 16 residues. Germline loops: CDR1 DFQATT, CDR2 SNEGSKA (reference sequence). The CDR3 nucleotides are TGCAGTGCTAGAGATCGGGCAGGGGGCTTCTACAATGAGCAGTTCTTC. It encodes CSARDRAGGFYNEQFF.

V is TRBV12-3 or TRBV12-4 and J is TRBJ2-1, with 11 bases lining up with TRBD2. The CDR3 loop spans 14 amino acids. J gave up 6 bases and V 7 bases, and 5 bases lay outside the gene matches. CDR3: CASTKTSGANEQFF. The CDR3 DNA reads TGTGCCAGCACCAAGACTAGCGGGGCCAATGAGCAGTTCTTC.

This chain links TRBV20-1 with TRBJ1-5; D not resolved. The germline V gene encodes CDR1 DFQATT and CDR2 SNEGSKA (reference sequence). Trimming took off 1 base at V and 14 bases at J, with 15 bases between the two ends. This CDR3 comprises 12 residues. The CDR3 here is CSARASASVEHF. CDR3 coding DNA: TGCAGTGCTAGAGCCTCGGCGAGCGTCGAGCATTTT.

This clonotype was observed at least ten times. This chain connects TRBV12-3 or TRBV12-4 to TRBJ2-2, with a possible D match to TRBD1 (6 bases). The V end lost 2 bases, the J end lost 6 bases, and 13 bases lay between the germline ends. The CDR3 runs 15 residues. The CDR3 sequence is CASSLTAGDAGELFF. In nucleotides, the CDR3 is TGTGCCAGCAGTTTAACGGCAGGGGACGCCGGGGAGCTGTTTTTT.

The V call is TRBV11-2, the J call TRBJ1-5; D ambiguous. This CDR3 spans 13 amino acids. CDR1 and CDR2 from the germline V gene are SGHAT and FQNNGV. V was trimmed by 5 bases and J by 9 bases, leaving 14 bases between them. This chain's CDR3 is CASSLGPQVPQHF. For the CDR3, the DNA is TGTGCCAGCAGCCTAGGACCGCAAGTGCCCCAGCATTTT.

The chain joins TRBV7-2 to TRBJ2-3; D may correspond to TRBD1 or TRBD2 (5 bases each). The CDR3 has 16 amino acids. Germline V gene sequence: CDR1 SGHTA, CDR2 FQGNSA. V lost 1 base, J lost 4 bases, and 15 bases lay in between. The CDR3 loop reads CASSLGLGDVSDTQYF. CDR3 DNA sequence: TGTGCCAGCAGCTTAGGTCTTGGGGACGTCTCAGATACGCAGTATTTT.

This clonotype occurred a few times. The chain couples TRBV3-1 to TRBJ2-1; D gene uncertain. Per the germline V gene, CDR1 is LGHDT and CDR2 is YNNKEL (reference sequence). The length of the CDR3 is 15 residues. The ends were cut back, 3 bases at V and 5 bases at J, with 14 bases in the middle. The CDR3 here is CASSHGPEPHNEQFF. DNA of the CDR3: TGTGCCAGCAGCCACGGACCCGAGCCCCACAATGAGCAGTTCTTC.